The next 26 T cell receptor beta chains were all read from a single sample in a study of tumor and adjacent non-tumor tissue in lung cancer. RNA was extracted from bulk tissue without any cell sorting. The normal lung tissue was taken more than 3 cm from the tumor edge. TCRbeta libraries were built with three rounds of nested PCR, modified from ARM-PCR. Using its own MiXCR run on the multiplex PCR reads, TCRdb lists one record per CDR3 protein. The sample has 60,000 to 65,000 distinct CDR3 sequences, around two thirds seen once. Sequences were obtained from distant non-tumor lung tissue. The receptors derive from a man aged 65-85 years with non-small cell lung cancer.

In its sample, this clonotype was seen once. This sequence joins TRBV29-1 and TRBJ2-1; no reliable D call. CDR1 is SQVTM, CDR2 ANQGSEA, per germline. Trimming pared 5 bases from V and 4 bases from J, leaving 12 bases between. The CDR3 runs 13 residues. In nucleotides, the CDR3 is TGCAGCGTTTCCCATTTTCTTTACAATGAGCAGTTCTTC. This codes for CSVSHFLYNEQFF.

Note on this clonotype: This may be a read error: a much more frequent sequence differs by one nucleotide. This chain connects TRBV29-1 to TRBJ1-2; D is uncertain. The CDR3 spans 14 residues. Germline V lookup: CDR1 SQVTM, CDR2 ANQGSEA. CDR3 nucleotides: TGCAGCGCCACCCGCGGCGGAGCTAACTATAGCTACACCTTC. Translating gives CSATRGGANYSYTF.

In this sample, this clonotype turned up many times. CDR3 amino acids: CASRLGQGRPEAFF. CDR3 DNA: TGTGCCAGCAGGTTGGGACAGGGGAGGCCTGAAGCTTTCTTT. The chain uses TRBV12-3 or TRBV12-4 and TRBJ1-1; 10 nucleotides match TRBD1. Trimming at V came to 6 bases and at J to 6 bases, leaving 7 bases not matched to a gene. The CDR3 is made up of 14 amino acids.

This clonotype is medium-sized by share. The chain links TRBV11-2 to TRBJ1-2; D is ambiguous. The CDR3 extends over 13 amino acids. Germline CDR1 is SGHAT and CDR2 is FQNNGV. V lost 6 bases to trimming and J lost 4 bases, with 12 bases between them. The CDR3 loop is CASSKREGYGYTF. The CDR3 DNA is TGTGCCAGCAGTAAAAGGGAAGGCTATGGCTACACCTTC.

Regarding this clonotype: Relative to the germline gene, one junction end is altered; a read error may explain this. V usage is TRBV6-5 and J usage is TRBJ1-4; a weak D match, TRBD1 (6 bases). CDR1 and CDR2 from the germline V gene are MNHEY and SVGAGI. The CDR3 is 14 amino acids. The CDR3 sequence is CTTKLQGAGEILFF. CDR3 coding DNA: TGTACCACCAAGCTACAGGGAGCGGGAGAAATACTGTTTTTT.

Remarks on this clonotype: One end of the junction is discordant with germline, which a read error may explain. The J gene is TRBJ2-1, the V gene TRBV6-5; 8 nucleotides align to TRBD2. The V gene's germline CDR1 is MNHEY and CDR2 SVGAGI. CDR3 length: 15 residues. The CDR3 region has the DNA TGTGCCAACAGTTACGGGATAGCGGGATACGATGAGCAGTTCTTC. Its translation: CANSYGIAGYDEQFF.

The chain carries TRBV5-1 and TRBJ2-4; D not certain. The CDR3 has 15 residues. Germline-derived CDR1 and CDR2 are SGHRS and YFSETQ. Trimming pared 0 bases from V and 0 bases from J, leaving 7 bases between. CDR3 nucleotide sequence: TGCGCCAGCAGCTTGGCCCCACTAGCCAAAAACATTCAGTACTTC. It translates to CASSLAPLAKNIQYF.

As regards this clonotype: A much larger clone differs from this one at a single base, so this may be a read error. The chain has TRBV6-2 or TRBV6-3 and TRBJ1-5; 10 bases agree with TRBD1. This CDR3 is 15 amino acids long. Germline lookup yields CDR1 MNHEY and CDR2 SVGEGT. The CDR3 here is CTSSRTGGVGEPQHF. For the CDR3, the DNA is TGTACCAGCAGCCGGACAGGGGGTGTGGGGGAACCCCAGCATTTT.

At least ten counts were recorded for this clonotype. The CDR3 DNA reads TGTGCCATCAGTGAGTGGGCAGGCGAGAATGAGCAGTTCTTC. The encoded protein is CAISEWAGENEQFF. The genes are TRBV10-3 and TRBJ2-1; D remains unclear. Per the germline V gene, CDR1 is ENHRY and CDR2 is SYGVKD. This CDR3 contains 14 residues. The ends were cut back, 1 base at V and 7 bases at J, with 11 bases in the middle.

In the case of this clonotype: Germline is not matched at one junction end, which may reflect a read error. The chain carries TRBV6-2 or TRBV6-3 and TRBJ2-1; a possible D gene is TRBD2 (5 bases). CDR1 and CDR2 from the germline V gene are MNHEY and SVGEGT. This CDR3 is 14 amino acids long. Here the CDR3 DNA reads TGTGCCAACAGTTACACCCTGAGGGAAAATGAGCAGTTCTTC. This codes for CANSYTLRENEQFF.

This clonotype was counted ten times or more. The gene calls are TRBV7-9 and TRBJ2-1; 7 bases align to TRBD1. V was clipped by 1 base and J by 3 bases; unmatched bases: 6. This CDR3 has 16 residues. Germline V CDR1 and CDR2: SEHNR, FQNEAQ (reference sequence). The DNA of the CDR3 is TGTGCCAGCAGCTTAGACTGGACAGGCATCTACAATGAGCAGTTCTTC. It translates to CASSLDWTGIYNEQFF.

The J gene is TRBJ2-7, the V gene TRBV20-1, with D possibly matching TRBD1 (5 bases). This CDR3 comprises 16 residues. V shed 5 bases and J shed 2 bases, with 22 bases lying between them. Germline lookup yields CDR1 DFQATT and CDR2 SNEGSKA (reference sequence). The CDR3 sequence: CSAPRGWGSKAYEQYF. CDR3 nucleotides: TGCAGTGCTCCTAGGGGTTGGGGTTCAAAGGCCTACGAGCAGTACTTC.

By sample fraction, this clonotype is large. V usage is TRBV6-1 and J usage is TRBJ2-7; D is perhaps TRBD1 (6 bases). Trimming stripped 2 bases from V and 0 bases from J, with 11 bases between. The CDR3 is 15 amino acids. Germline lookup yields CDR1 MNHNS and CDR2 SASEGT. The CDR3 coding sequence is TGTGCCAGCAGTGAAAGTCAGGGGAGCTCCTACGAGCAGTACTTC. This gives the protein CASSESQGSSYEQYF.

The genes are TRBV5-5 and TRBJ2-5, with D perhaps assigned TRBD1 or TRBD2 (5 bases each). V lost 10 bases, J lost 9 bases, and 19 bases lay in between. The CDR3 contains 12 residues. Per germline, CDR1 SGHKS and CDR2 YYEKEE (reference sequence). CDR3 loop: CADSGSVGAQYF. CDR3 coding DNA: TGTGCCGACAGCGGTTCCGTGGGGGCCCAGTACTTC. Drawing the rest from reference TRBV5-5 and TRBJ2-5, the complete variable domain is DAGVTQSPTHLIKTRGQQVTLRCSPISGHKSVSWYQQVLGQGPQFIFQYYEKEERGRGNFPDRFSARQFPNYSSELNVNALLLGDSALYLCADSGSVGAQYFGPGTRLLVL.

A note on this clonotype: An end of the junction differs from the germline gene, which may be a read error. The chain joins TRBV5-4 to TRBJ1-6; D uncertain. The CDR3 is 14 amino acids. Per the germline V gene, CDR1 is SGHNT and CDR2 is YYREEE (reference sequence). CDR3 sequence: CASSLGLGSITLRF. In DNA form, the CDR3 reads TGTGCCAGCAGCTTGGGACTCGGGAGTATCACGCTCCGCTTT.

The V and J genes are TRBV6-5 and TRBJ2-6, with D maybe TRBD2 (6 bases). CDR3 length equals 17 residues. Germline CDR1 MNHEY, CDR2 SVGAGI. In DNA, the CDR3 is TGTGTAGGCAGTTCCATATATCGGGGGATTAGGGCCAACGTCCTGACTTTC. Translation: CVGSSIYRGIRANVLTF.

Of note for this clonotype: This sequence may be a read error, since a much larger clone differs from it by one base. The gene calls are TRBV5-1 and TRBJ2-5; D is uncertain. The V end lost 1 base, the J end lost 5 bases, and 18 bases lay between the germline ends. Looked up from germline, CDR1 is SGHRS and CDR2 is YFSETQ. This CDR3 has 16 residues. CDR3 DNA sequence: TGCGCCAGCAGCTTGTCGTGCAGTCAAAACGGGGAGACCCAGTACTTC. Protein sequence: CASSLSCSQNGETQYF. The whole variable domain, filled in from reference TRBV5-1 and TRBJ2-5, reads KAGVTQTPRYLIKTRGQQVTLSCSPISGHRSVSWYQQTPGQGLQFLFEYFSETQRNKGNFPGRFSGRQFSNSRSEMNVSTLELGDSALYLCASSLSCSQNGETQYFGPGTRLLVL.

This clonotype was detected only a few times. The rearrangement joins TRBV7-3 to TRBJ2-3; a weak D match, TRBD2 (5 bases). The CDR3 runs 15 residues. Germline CDR1 and CDR2: SGHTA and FQGTGA. The V end was cut by 5 bases, the J end by 3 bases, with 15 bases between. In DNA form, the CDR3 reads TGTGCCAGCAGCCCAGTGGGGAGCCGGACAGATACGCAGTATTTT. The encoded protein is CASSPVGSRTDTQYF.

This clonotype was detected many times. V usage is TRBV4-1 and J usage is TRBJ2-5; D gene unclear. Per germline, CDR1 MGHRA and CDR2 YSYEKL. V was pared by 4 bases and J by 5 bases, with 11 bases between. The CDR3 has 13 residues. CDR3 amino acids: CASSRVERETQYF. The CDR3 nucleotides are TGCGCCAGCAGCCGGGTGGAGAGGGAGACCCAGTACTTC.

This clonotype was recorded many times. CDR3 loop: CASSESKRLGPWSVEFF. The CDR3 DNA follows: TGTGCCAGCAGTGAATCAAAGCGTCTCGGGCCCTGGTCGGTGGAGTTCTTC. The chain joins TRBV6-1 to TRBJ2-1; D gene ambiguous. CDR1 and CDR2 (germline): MNHNS, SASEGT. Trimming took 2 bases from V and 14 from J, leaving 28 bases between them. The CDR3 consists of 17 residues.

This clonotype came up many times. J is TRBJ2-5 and V is TRBV5-1; 7 bases line up with TRBD2. V dropped 0 bases and J dropped 5; count of bases not matched to a gene: 16. This CDR3 spans 18 amino acids. Germline-derived CDR1 and CDR2 are SGHRS and YFSETQ. The CDR3: CASSLEALASGGRETQYF. CDR3 coding DNA: TGCGCCAGCAGCTTGGAGGCTTTGGCTAGCGGAGGGAGGGAGACCCAGTACTTC. The entire variable domain, with the rest obtained from reference TRBV5-1 and TRBJ2-5, is as follows: KAGVTQTPRYLIKTRGQQVTLSCSPISGHRSVSWYQQTPGQGLQFLFEYFSETQRNKGNFPGRFSGRQFSNSRSEMNVSTLELGDSALYLCASSLEALASGGRETQYFGPGTRLLVL.

For this clonotype: Here the CDR3 omits its conserved ending phenylalanine or tryptophan, so a read error is the likely source. The chain uses TRBV2 and TRBJ1-5; no reliable D call. The CDR3 has 18 residues. V lost 0 bases and J 7 bases, leaving 22 bases between the germline ends. The germline CDR1 and CDR2 sequences are SNHLY and FYNNEI. This chain's CDR3 is CASSEARGSTFGRQPQHL. In DNA form, the CDR3 reads TGTGCCAGCAGTGAAGCGCGTGGGTCAACGTTCGGGCGACAGCCCCAGCATCTT.

A remark on this clonotype: The junction and the germline gene differ at one end; a read error may be behind it. This chain connects TRBV29-1 to TRBJ2-7; the D gene is possibly TRBD2 (5 bases). The CDR3 covers 12 residues. The germline V gene encodes CDR1 SQVTM and CDR2 ANQGSEA. For the CDR3, the DNA is TGTAGCGTTGAAGGATCAGCTTACGAGCAGTACTTC. Translating gives CSVEGSAYEQYF.

There are a few counts of this clonotype. The junction does not match germline at one end; this may be a read error. The J gene is TRBJ2-7, the V gene TRBV11-2; 8 bases fit TRBD1. The CDR3 is 15 residues long. Per germline, CDR1 SGHAT and CDR2 FQNNGV. Here the CDR3 DNA reads TGTGCCAGTAGCTACACTGGGACAGGAGCCGACGAGCAGTACTTC. It codes for CASSYTGTGADEQYF.

The chain is built from TRBV12-3 or TRBV12-4 and TRBJ2-3; TRBD2 matches 8 bases. V gave up 7 bases and J gave up 6 bases; unmatched junction bases: 6. The CDR3 is 13 residues long. CDR3 sequence reads: CASIRTSLDTQYF. The CDR3 bases are TGTGCCAGCATTAGGACTAGCCTGGATACGCAGTATTTT.

Details on this clonotype: At one end, the junction sequence differs from germline, possibly due to a read error. V and J are TRBV20-1 and TRBJ2-2; D is possibly TRBD2 (6 bases). CDR3 length equals 16 residues. Per the germline V gene, CDR1 is DFQATT and CDR2 is SNEGSKA (reference sequence). CDR3 bases: TGCAGTGCTAGAGGGAAAGGCGGGGTCCGCACCGGAGAGCTGTTTTTT. This sequence encodes CSARGKGGVRTGELFF.